This TCR beta chain was documented in a study of cytomegalovirus exposure and HLA in healthy donors. Overall study findings and caveats: Reported results showed that the classifier diagnosed cytomegalovirus status with high specificity and sensitivity. A few CMV-associated chains were confirmed in vitro to be specific for CMV antigens.

This CDR3 comprises 15 residues. V lost 0 bases and J lost 7; bases outside the gene matches: 4. Germline V gene lookup returns CDR1 SGDLS and CDR2 YYNGEE. This clone was seen more than once but under ten times. Its antigen is not identified. Measured with immunoSEQ multiplex PCR; TCRdb has only the in-frame clones, and not every one. The sample lists roughly 120,000 clones; more than 75% were seen once. This sequence originates from a young woman in good health and CMV-seronegative. This chain joins TRBV9 and TRBJ1-6; 7 nucleotides line up with TRBD1. Sequences were obtained from PBMCs. The CDR3 DNA follows: TGTGCCAGCAGCGTAGAAGACAGGGTGAATTCACCCCTCCACTTT. Encoded protein: CASSVEDRVNSPLHF.